This TCR beta chain was found in a study of Ad26.COV2.S vaccination and SARS-CoV-2 variants. Background on the study: Into the muscle, Ad26.COV2.S was dosed once or twice, 56 days apart.

Only in-frame clones appear in the TCRdb table, and some are missing; sequencing was by immunoSEQ multiplex PCR. The table lists roughly 500,000 clones, approximately 90% of them singletons. On this clone itself: Antigen unknown. Compared with germline, one end of the junction differs, possibly owing to a read error.

Treatment reported: about 20 received Ad26.COV2.S at low or high dose, single or two shots; several received placebo; per-sample allocation not given. The samples were gathered on day 63 after the first injection of vaccine or placebo. Spike of the Wuhan-strain SARS-CoV-2 was expressed by an Ad26 vector, which formed the vaccine. Study results and caveats: Researchers cautioned that TCR breadth and depth analyses may have underestimated total T cell responses.

The CDR3 is 13 residues long. The V gene's germline CDR1 is MNHEY and CDR2 SVGEGT. The source is a person aged 18-65 years who received the Ad26.COV2.S COVID-19 vaccine or a placebo. The material was peripheral blood, obtained in a trial of Ad26.COV2.S vaccine versus placebo. The chain joins TRBV6-2 or TRBV6-3 to TRBJ2-2; 7 bases line up with TRBD2. In DNA form, the CDR3 reads TGTGCCAGCAGTTACGGGGCCCGGGGGGTGCTGTTTTTT. Translation gives CASSYGARGVLFF.